The 2 T cell receptor beta chains listed next were all sequenced from one sample in a study of blood T cell repertoires in COVID-19. Assay: immunoSEQ multiplex PCR; the TCRdb copy retains only in-frame clones and omits some. The repertoire includes 60,000 to 85,000 clones, 70% to 90% of them detected once, and less than 45% sits in the top ten. Specimen: peripheral blood. These receptor sequences come from a man in his 70s with acute or convalescent COVID-19.

The chain joins TRBV6-7 to TRBJ2-2, with D perhaps matching TRBD2 (6 bases). TRBV6-7 is marked as an open reading frame, function uncertain. The ends were cut back, 3 bases at V and 0 bases at J, with 20 bases in the middle. CDR3 length: 19 amino acids. The CDR3 DNA reads TGTGCCAGCAGTTATCGGGGTTTTAGGACTATCACGAACACCGGGGAGCTGTTTTTT. It encodes CASSYRGFRTITNTGELFF.

This sequence joins TRBV9 and TRBJ2-7; D ambiguous. V was cut by 4 bases and J by 4 bases, with 15 bases left in between. The CDR3 is 14 residues long. Germline CDR1 and CDR2: SGDLS and YYNGEE. The chain's CDR3 is CASSPNLGGYEQYF. The CDR3 DNA reads as TGTGCCAGCAGCCCAAATTTAGGCGGTTACGAGCAGTACTTC.